The entry that follows covers one T cell receptor beta chain sequence. Its matching antigen is unknown. Every isolated RNA sample was fully reverse transcribed, so sequencing captured expressed TCRB transcripts. Sequenced by immunoSEQ multiplex PCR; TCRdb stores in-frame clones only, minus some. The table shows approximately 330,000 clones, with 9.5% to 12% occurring only once. The source of the sample is a study of beta chain features in type 1 diabetes. Study findings and constraints: Researchers caution that PCR might favor shorter templates, equally among patients and controls.

Purities over 95% were achieved in all sorted populations. CDR3 size: 13 residues. V was cut by 1 base and J by 5 bases, with 5 bases left in between. CDR1 is SGHTA and CDR2 is FQGNSA in the germline V gene. The sequenced sample was naive CD4+ T cells from blood. The J gene is TRBJ1-4, the V gene TRBV7-2; D ambiguous. The source of this sequence is a woman younger than 45 in good health. CDR3 amino acids: CASSLVPNEKLFF. The CDR3 region has the DNA TGTGCCAGCAGCTTAGTCCCAAATGAAAAACTGTTTTTT.